This record looks at one TCR beta chain sequence and its context. Antigen unknown. Unique molecular identifiers were present on cDNA, and template switching added a universal primer site. One entry per CDR3 protein, called by TCRdb with MiXCR from the 5' RACE reads. The table has hundreds of thousands of distinct CDR3 sequences, around 6% seen once. These data originate in a study of identical twins. Study-wide findings and caveats: Abundant beta clonotypes from cord blood bore fewer insertions; memory repertoires lacked this pattern.

The CDR3 spans 14 residues. Germline lookup yields CDR1 SGHKS and CDR2 YYEKEE (reference sequence). Trimming pared 4 bases from V and 0 bases from J, leaving 11 bases between. This clonotype was sampled from a man between 18 and 35 years old in good health. Sequenced: naive T cells sorted from blood. The chain combines TRBV5-5 with TRBJ2-7, with D perhaps TRBD1 (6 bases). Written as DNA, the CDR3 is TGTGCCAGCAGCCCGGACAGTATCTCCTACGAGCAGTACGTC. Protein sequence: CASSPDSISYEQYV.